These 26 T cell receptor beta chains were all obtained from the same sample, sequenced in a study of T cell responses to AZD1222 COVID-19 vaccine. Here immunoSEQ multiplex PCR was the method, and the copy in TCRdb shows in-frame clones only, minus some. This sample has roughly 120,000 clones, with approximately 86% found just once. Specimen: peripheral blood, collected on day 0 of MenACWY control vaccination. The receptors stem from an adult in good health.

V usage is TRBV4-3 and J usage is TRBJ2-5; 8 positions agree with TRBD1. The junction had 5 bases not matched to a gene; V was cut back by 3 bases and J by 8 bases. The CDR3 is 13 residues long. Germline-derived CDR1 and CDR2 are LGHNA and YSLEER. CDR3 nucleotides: TGCGCCAGCAGCCAGGGACAGGAGGGTACCCAGTACTTC. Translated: CASSQGQEGTQYF.

CDR3 in DNA: TGTGCCACCTCTACAGCACTCTATGGCTACACCTTC. As protein: CATSTALYGYTF. V usage is TRBV28 and J usage is TRBJ1-2; D is undetermined. There are 12 residues in the CDR3. With 10 bases removed from V and 4 bases from J, the gap between germline ends came to 13 bases. The germline V gene encodes CDR1 MDHEN and CDR2 SYDVKM.

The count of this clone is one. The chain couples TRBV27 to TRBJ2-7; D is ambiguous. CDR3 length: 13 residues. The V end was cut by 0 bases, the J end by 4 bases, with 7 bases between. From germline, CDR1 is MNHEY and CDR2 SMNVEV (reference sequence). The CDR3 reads CASSLSAPYEQYF. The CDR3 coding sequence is TGTGCCAGCAGTTTATCGGCACCTTACGAGCAGTACTTC.

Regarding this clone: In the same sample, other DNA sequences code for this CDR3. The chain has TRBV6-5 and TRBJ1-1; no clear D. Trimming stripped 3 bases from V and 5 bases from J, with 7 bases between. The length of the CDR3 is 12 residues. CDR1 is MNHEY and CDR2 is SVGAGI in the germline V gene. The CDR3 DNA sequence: TGTGCCAGCAGTTATGGAGGGACTGAAGCTTTCTTT. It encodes CASSYGGTEAFF.

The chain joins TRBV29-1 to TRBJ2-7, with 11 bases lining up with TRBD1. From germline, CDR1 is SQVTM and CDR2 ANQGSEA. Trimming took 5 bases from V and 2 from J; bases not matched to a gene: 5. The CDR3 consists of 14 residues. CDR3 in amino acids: CSVSGQGGTYEQYF. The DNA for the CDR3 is TGCAGCGTTTCGGGACAGGGGGGAACCTACGAGCAGTACTTC.

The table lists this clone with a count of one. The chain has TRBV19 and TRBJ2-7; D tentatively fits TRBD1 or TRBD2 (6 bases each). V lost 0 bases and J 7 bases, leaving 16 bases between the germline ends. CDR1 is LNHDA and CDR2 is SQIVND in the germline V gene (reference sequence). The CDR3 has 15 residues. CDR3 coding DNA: TGTGCCAGTAGTATAGATCTATCGGGGGCGCGGGAGCAGTACTTC. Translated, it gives CASSIDLSGAREQYF.

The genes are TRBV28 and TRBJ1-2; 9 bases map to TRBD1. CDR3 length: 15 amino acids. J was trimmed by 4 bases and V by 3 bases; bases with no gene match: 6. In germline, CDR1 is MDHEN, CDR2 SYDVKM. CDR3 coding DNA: TGTGCCAGCAGTTTTTTCGGACAGGGGTCCTATGGCTACACCTTC. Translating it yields CASSFFGQGSYGYTF.

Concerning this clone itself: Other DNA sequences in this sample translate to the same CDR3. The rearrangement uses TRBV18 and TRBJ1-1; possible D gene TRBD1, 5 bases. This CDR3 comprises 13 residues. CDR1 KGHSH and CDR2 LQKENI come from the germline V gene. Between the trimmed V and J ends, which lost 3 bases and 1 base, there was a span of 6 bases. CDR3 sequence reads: CASSPGENTEAFF. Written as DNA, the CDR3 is TGTGCCAGCTCACCGGGGGAGAACACTGAAGCTTTCTTT.

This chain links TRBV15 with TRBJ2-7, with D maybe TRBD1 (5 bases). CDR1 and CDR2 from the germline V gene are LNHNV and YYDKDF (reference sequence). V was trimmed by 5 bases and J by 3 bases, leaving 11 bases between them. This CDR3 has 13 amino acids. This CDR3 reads CATSPGIGYEQYF. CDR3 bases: TGTGCCACCAGCCCAGGGATTGGCTACGAGCAGTACTTC. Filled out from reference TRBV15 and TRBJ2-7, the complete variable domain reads DAMVIQNPRYQVTQFGKPVTLSCSQTLNHNVMYWYQQKSSQAPKLLFHYYDKDFNNEADTPDNFQSRRPNTSFCFLDIRSPGLGDTAMYLCATSPGIGYEQYFGPGTRLTVT.

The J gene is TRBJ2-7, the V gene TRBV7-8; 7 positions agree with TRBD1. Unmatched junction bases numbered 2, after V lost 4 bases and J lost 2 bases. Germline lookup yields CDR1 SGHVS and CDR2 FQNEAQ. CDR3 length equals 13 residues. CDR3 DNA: TGTGCCAGCAGCTCGACAGGGCCCTACGAGCAGTACTTC. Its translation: CASSSTGPYEQYF. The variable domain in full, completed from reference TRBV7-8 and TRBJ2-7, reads GAGVSQSPRYKVAKRGQDVALRCDPISGHVSLFWYQQALGQGPEFLTYFQNEAQLDKSGLPSDRFFAERPEGSVSTLKIQRTQQEDSAVYLCASSSTGPYEQYFGPGTRLTVT.

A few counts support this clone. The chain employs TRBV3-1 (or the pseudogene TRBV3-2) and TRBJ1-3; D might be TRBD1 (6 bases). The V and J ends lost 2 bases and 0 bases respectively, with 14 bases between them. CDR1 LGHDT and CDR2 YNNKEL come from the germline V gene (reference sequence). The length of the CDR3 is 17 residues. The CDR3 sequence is CASSQPYRENSGNTIYF. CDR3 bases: TGTGCCAGCAGCCAACCATACAGGGAGAACTCTGGAAACACCATATATTTT.

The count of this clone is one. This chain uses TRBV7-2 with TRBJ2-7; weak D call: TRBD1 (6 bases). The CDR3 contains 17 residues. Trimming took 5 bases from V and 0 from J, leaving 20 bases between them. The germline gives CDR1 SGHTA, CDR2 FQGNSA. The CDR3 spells CASSASVWGLSSYEQYF. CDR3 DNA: TGTGCCAGCAGCGCCTCGGTTTGGGGGCTCAGCTCCTACGAGCAGTACTTC.

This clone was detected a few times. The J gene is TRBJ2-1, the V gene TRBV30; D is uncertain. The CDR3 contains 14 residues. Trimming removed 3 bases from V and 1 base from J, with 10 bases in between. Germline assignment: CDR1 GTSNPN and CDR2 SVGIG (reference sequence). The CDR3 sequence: CAWSADASYNEQFF. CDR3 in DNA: TGTGCCTGGAGCGCCGACGCATCCTACAATGAGCAGTTCTTC. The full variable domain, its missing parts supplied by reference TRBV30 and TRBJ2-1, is SQTIHQWPATLVQPVGSPLSLECTVEGTSNPNLYWYRQAAGRGLQLLFYSVGIGQISSEVPQNLSASRPQDRQFILSSKKLLLSDSGFYLCAWSADASYNEQFFGPGTRLTVL.

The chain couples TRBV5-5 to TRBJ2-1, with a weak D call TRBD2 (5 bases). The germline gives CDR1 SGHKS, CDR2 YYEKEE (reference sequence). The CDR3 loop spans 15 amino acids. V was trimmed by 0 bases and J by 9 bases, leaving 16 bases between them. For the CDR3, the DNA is TGTGCCAGCAGCTTGGGGGTGGGGAGCTCCGGTGAGCAGTTCTTC. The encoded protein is CASSLGVGSSGEQFF.

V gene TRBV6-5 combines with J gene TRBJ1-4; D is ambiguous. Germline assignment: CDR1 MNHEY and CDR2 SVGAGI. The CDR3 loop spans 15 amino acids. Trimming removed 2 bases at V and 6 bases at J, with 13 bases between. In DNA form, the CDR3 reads TGTGCCAGCAGTTACGGGCAGGCAGCCTATGAAAAACTGTTTTTT. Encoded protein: CASSYGQAAYEKLFF.

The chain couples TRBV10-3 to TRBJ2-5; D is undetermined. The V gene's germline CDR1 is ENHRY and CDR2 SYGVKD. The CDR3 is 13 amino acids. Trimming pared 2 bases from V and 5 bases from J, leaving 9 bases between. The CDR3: CAISEPPEETQYF. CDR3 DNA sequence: TGTGCCATCAGTGAGCCCCCAGAGGAGACCCAGTACTTC.

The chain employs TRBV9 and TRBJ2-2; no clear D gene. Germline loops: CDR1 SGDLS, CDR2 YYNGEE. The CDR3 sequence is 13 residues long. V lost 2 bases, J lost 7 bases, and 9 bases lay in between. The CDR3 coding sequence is TGTGCCAGCAGCGTCGCAGATCTCGGGGAGCTGTTTTTT. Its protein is CASSVADLGELFF. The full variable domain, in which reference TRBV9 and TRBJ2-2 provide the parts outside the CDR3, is DSGVTQTPKHLITATGQRVTLRCSPRSGDLSVYWYQQSLDQGLQFLIQYYNGEERAKGNILERFSAQQFPDLHSELNLSSLELGDSALYFCASSVADLGELFFGEGSRLTVL.

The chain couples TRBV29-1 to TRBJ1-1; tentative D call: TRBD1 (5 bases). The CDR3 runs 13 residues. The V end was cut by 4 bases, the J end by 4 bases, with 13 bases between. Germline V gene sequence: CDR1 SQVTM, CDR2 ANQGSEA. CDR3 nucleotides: TGCAGCGTTGTCATCAGGGAGGGCACTGAAGCTTTCTTT. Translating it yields CSVVIREGTEAFF.

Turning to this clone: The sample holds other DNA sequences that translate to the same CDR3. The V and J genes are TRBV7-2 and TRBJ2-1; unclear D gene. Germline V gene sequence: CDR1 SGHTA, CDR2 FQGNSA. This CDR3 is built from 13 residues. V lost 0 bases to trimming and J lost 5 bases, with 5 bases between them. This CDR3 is CASSLAGNNEQFF. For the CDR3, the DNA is TGTGCCAGCAGCTTAGCCGGTAACAATGAGCAGTTCTTC.

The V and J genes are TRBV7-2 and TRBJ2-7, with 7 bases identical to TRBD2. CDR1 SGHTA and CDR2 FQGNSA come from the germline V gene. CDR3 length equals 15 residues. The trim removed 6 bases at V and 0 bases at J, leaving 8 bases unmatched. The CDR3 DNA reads TGTGCCAGCAGATCTGCTAGCGGACCCTCCTACGAGCAGTACTTC. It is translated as CASRSASGPSYEQYF.

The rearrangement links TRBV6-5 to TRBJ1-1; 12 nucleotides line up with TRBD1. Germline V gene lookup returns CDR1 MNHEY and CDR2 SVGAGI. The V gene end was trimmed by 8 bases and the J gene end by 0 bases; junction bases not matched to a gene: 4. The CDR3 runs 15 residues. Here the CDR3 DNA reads TGTGCCAGCCGGGACAGGGGGCTTCTGAACACTGAAGCTTTCTTT. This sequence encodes CASRDRGLLNTEAFF.

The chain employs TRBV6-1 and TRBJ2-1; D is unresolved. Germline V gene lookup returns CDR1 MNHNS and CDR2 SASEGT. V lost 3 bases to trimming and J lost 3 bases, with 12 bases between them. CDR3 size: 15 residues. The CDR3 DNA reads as TGTGCCAGCAGTGATGAAGTCAACGGCTACAATGAGCAGTTCTTC. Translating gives CASSDEVNGYNEQFF.

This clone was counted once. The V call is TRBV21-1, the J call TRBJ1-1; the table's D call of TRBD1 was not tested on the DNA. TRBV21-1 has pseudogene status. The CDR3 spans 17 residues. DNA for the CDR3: TGTGCCAGCAGCAAGGGTAGGACAGGGGGCCGTAACACTGAAGCTTTCTTT. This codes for CASSKGRTGGRNTEAFF.

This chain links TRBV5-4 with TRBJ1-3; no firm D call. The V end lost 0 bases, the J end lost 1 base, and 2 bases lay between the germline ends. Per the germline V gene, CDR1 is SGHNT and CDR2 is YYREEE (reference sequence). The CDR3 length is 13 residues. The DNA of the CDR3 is TGTGCCAGCAGCTTGGCTTCTGGAAACACCATATATTTT. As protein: CASSLASGNTIYF.

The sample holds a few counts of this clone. In DNA, the CDR3 is TGTGCCAGCAGTCCGGAAGCGGGAGGGCCTTGGGGGTTCGAGCAGTACTTC. Protein: CASSPEAGGPWGFEQYF. The chain joins TRBV28 to TRBJ2-7; 10 bases agree with TRBD2. The V and J ends lost 5 bases and 6 bases, in that order; junction bases with no gene match: 16. This CDR3 spans 17 amino acids. Germline V gene lookup returns CDR1 MDHEN and CDR2 SYDVKM.

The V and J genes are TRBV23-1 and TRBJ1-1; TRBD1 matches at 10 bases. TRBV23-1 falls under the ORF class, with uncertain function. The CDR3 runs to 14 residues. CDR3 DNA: TGCAGGCCGGGACAGGGGCTCTTGAACACTGAAGCTTTCTTT. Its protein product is CRPGQGLLNTEAFF.